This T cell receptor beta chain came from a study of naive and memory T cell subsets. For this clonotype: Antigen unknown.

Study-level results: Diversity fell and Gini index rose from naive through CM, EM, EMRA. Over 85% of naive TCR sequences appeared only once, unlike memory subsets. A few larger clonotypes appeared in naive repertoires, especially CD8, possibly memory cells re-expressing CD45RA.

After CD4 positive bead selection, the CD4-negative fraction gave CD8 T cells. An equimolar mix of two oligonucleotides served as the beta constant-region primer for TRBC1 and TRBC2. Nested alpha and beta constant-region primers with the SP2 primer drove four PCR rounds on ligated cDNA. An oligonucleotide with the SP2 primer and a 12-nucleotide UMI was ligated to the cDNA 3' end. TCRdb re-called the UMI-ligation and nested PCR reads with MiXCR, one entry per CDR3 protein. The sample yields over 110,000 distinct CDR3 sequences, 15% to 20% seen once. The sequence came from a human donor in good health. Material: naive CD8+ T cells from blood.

CDR3 bases: TGTGCCAGCAGCCCAGCGGGGCCCTCCTACGAGCAGTACTTC. Its translation is CASSPAGPSYEQYF. The rearrangement uses TRBV9 and TRBJ2-7; 7 nucleotides align to TRBD2. The CDR3 contains 14 residues. Losses at the gene ends were 4 bases for V and 0 bases for J; bases not matched to a gene: 4. The germline gives CDR1 SGDLS, CDR2 YYNGEE.